This T cell receptor beta chain was sequenced for a study of cytomegalovirus exposure and HLA in healthy donors. This clone is a singleton in its sample. Its specificity is not known. Use of 60 Vbeta and 13 Jbeta primers characterized the PCR. Sequencing used immunoSEQ multiplex PCR; TCRdb keeps in-frame clones, though not all of them. Of some 150,000 clones in the sample, approximately 76% were seen once. CDR1 SGHAT and CDR2 FQNNGV come from the germline V gene. This CDR3 region has 16 residues. J gave up 4 bases and V 5 bases, and 12 bases lay outside the gene matches. General observations from the study: In an earlier analysis, productive rearrangement rates for most beta V segments clustered near 87% or 30%.

J is TRBJ2-3 and V is TRBV11-2; the match to TRBD1 covers 7 bases. The source material was PBMCs. The origin of this receptor is a man aged 55 to 70 in good health and CMV-seronegative. CDR3 loop: CASSPRQGHLADTQYF. For the CDR3, the DNA is TGTGCCAGCAGCCCACGACAGGGCCATTTGGCAGATACGCAGTATTTT.